Given below is one TCR beta chain in context. Its antigen is as yet unknown. V shed 3 bases, J shed 0 bases, and the junction held 0 bases outside the gene matches. Germline V gives CDR1 SGDLS, CDR2 YYNGEE. This CDR3 comprises 14 residues. This sample stems from a study of post-analysis software for immune sequencing data. Researchers reported that TCR beta cDNA libraries carried unique molecular identifiers. Researchers reported some 500,000 cDNA molecules coming from approximately 1 to 10 million T cells. Using its own MiXCR run on the PCR reads, TCRdb lists one record per CDR3 protein. The sample yields some 450,000 distinct CDR3 sequences, around 40% seen once. Study outcomes and limitations: Normalized Chao1 diversity in multiple sclerosis patients fell significantly below that of controls. Patients showed TRBV5-6, TRBV5-1 and TRBV20-1 among a handful of TRBV segments more frequent than in controls. Those samples that were prepared in the same batch co-clustered strongly by F measure.

This sequence originates from a girl between 10 and 17 years old with multiple sclerosis. Sequences were obtained from blood. This chain links TRBV9 with TRBJ2-1; 7 bases are a match to TRBD1. CDR3 in amino acids: CASSAGGSYNEQFF. As DNA, the CDR3 is TGTGCCAGCAGCGCAGGGGGCTCCTACAATGAGCAGTTCTTC.